This TCR beta chain was sequenced for a study of response to subunit inactivated influenza vaccine. Study observations and caveats: Each seasonal flu vaccination may recruit only limited new T cells, authors suggested.

TCRdb ran MiXCR on the RT-PCR reads and lists one entry per CDR3 protein. This table has about 310,000 distinct CDR3 sequences, 20% to 25% appearing once. V lost 4 bases, J lost 3 bases, and 14 bases stayed unmatched. In germline, CDR1 is LGHNA, CDR2 YNFKEQ. This CDR3 is 18 amino acids long. A word on this clonotype: The antigen remains unidentified.

This rearrangement joins TRBV4-2 to TRBJ1-4; 7 bases are a match to TRBD1. Sequencing used PBMCs from blood, obtained less than 22 months after vaccination. The TCR was taken from a man aged 45-69 years who received an inactivated influenza vaccine. The CDR3 sequence: CASSLDHSRGIANEKLFF. The DNA of the CDR3 is TGTGCCAGCAGCCTAGATCACAGCAGGGGGATAGCTAATGAAAAACTGTTTTTT.